This T cell receptor beta chain was documented in a study of T cell responses to AZD1222 COVID-19 vaccine. Findings of the study overall: Most donors were white British and more were female, and clonal diversity was possibly underestimated. Spike-specific TCR breadth and depth rose after two AZD1222 doses.

As concerns this clone: Antigen: not known.

Here immunoSEQ multiplex PCR was the method, and the copy in TCRdb shows in-frame clones only, minus some. The sample lists roughly 180,000 clones; almost 90% were seen once. V lost 2 bases to trimming and J lost 0 bases, with 2 bases between them. The CDR3 is 13 residues long. Germline CDR1 SNHLY, CDR2 FYNNEI. The rearrangement links TRBV2 to TRBJ2-1; no firm D call. The sequence was obtained from an adult in good health. Material: peripheral blood, obtained on day 0 of AZD1222 vaccination. The CDR3 here is CASSEISYNEQFF. As DNA, the CDR3 is TGTGCCAGCAGTGAAATCTCCTACAATGAGCAGTTCTTC.